This T cell receptor (beta chain) was captured by sequencing in a study of blood T cell repertoires in COVID-19. Study as a whole: Italy, Spain and the United States were the sources of the convalescent and acute COVID-19 samples. T cells, B-cell-depleted T cells, or PBMCs provided the cDNA or gDNA that served as material.

Per the authors' pipeline: Estimates of nucleated cell counts were drawn from the amplification of reference gene primers. Only in-frame clones appear in the TCRdb table, and some are missing; sequencing was by immunoSEQ multiplex PCR. The D gene and trimming were derived from the DNA, and the V and J assignments and clone size from that table. The table shows some 80,000 clones, with 75% to 85% occurring only once. This clone was found a few times. Patients in Seattle were enrolled during active infection, then followed longitudinally. In germline, CDR1 is GTSNPN, CDR2 SVGIG (reference sequence). The CDR3 is 15 amino acids. With 0 bases clipped from V and 6 bases from J, the junction kept 5 bases outside the gene matches.

The TCR sequence derives from a man aged 45 to 65 with COVID-19, enrolled during active disease. V gene TRBV30 combines with J gene TRBJ1-4, with TRBD1 matching over 9 bases. Sequenced: peripheral blood. The chain's CDR3 is CAWSVGGQGHEKLFF. The CDR3 coding sequence is TGTGCCTGGAGTGTAGGGGGACAGGGACATGAAAAACTGTTTTTT.